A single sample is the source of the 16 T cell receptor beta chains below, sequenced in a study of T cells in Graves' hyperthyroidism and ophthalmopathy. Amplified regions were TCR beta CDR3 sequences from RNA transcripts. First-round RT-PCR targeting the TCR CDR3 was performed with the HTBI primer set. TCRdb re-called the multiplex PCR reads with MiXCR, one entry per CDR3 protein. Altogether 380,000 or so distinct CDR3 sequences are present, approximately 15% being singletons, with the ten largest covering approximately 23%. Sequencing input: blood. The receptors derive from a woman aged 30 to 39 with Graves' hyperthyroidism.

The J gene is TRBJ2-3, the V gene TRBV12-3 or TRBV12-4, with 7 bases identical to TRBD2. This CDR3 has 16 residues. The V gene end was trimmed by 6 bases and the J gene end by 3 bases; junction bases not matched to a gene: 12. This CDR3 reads CASSYLGSGRTDTQYF. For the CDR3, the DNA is TGTGCCAGCAGCTACCTGGGATCCGGGAGGACAGATACGCAGTATTTT.

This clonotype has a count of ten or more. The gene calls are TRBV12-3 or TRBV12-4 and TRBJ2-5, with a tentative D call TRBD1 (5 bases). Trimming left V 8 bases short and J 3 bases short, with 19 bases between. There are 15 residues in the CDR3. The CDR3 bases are TGTGCCAGCGCTCTCTGGCAGACAGTGGAAGAGACCCAGTACTTC. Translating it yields CASALWQTVEETQYF.

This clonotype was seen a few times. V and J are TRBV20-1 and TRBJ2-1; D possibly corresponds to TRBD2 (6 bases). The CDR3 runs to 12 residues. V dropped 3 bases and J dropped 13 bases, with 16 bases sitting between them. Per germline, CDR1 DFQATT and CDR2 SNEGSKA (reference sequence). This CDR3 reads CSASSRPAGQFF. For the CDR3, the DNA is TGCAGTGCTAGTTCTCGGCCCGCGGGACAGTTCTTC.

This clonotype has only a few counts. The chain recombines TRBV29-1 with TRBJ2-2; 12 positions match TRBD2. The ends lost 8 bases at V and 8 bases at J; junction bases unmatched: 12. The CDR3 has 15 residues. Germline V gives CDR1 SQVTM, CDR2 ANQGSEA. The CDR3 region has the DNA TGCAGCATTCGTCTAGCGGGAGGGCCTATGGGGGAGCTGTTTTTT. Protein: CSIRLAGGPMGELFF.

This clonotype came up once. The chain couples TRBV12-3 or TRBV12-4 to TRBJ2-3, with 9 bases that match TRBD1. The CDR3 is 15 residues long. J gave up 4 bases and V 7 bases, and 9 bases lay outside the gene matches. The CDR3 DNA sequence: TGTGCCAGCACCTGGGGACAGGGTTTTCCAGATACGCAGTATTTT. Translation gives CASTWGQGFPDTQYF.

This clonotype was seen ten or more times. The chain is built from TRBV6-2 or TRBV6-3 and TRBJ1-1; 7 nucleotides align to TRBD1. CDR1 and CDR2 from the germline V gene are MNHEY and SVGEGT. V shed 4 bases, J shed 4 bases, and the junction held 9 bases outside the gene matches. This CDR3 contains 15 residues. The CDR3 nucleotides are TGTGCCAGCAGTTCTCTTGACAGGGAAAGCACTGAAGCTTTCTTT. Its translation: CASSSLDRESTEAFF.

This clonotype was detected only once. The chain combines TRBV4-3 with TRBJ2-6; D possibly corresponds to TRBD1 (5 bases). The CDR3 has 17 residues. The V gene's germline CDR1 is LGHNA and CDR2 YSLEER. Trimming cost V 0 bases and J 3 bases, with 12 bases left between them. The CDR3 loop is CASSQDWGTGGANVLTF. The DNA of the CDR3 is TGCGCCAGCAGCCAAGATTGGGGCACTGGTGGGGCCAACGTCCTGACTTTC.

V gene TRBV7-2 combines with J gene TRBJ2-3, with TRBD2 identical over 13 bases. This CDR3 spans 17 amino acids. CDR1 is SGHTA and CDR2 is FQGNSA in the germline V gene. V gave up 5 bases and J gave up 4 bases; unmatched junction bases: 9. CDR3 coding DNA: TGTGCCAGCAGCCCACGGACTAGCGGGAGCCCCGCAGATACGCAGTATTTT. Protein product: CASSPRTSGSPADTQYF.

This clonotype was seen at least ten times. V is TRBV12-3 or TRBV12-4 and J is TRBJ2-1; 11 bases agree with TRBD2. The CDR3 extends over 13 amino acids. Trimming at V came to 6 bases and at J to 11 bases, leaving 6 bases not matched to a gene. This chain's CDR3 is CASRTGTSGQQFF. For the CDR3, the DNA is TGTGCCAGCAGAACCGGGACTAGCGGACAGCAGTTCTTC.

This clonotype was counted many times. The CDR3, as DNA: TGTGCCTGGAGTCCACGAGGGACAGGGCGAAACTATGGCTACACCTTC. It specifies CAWSPRGTGRNYGYTF. The chain is built from TRBV30 and TRBJ1-2, with 9 bases lining up with TRBD1. Germline values: CDR1 GTSNPN, CDR2 SVGIG (reference sequence). The J segment lost 2 bases and the V segment lost 2 bases, leaving 9 bases of the junction unmatched. The CDR3 consists of 16 residues.

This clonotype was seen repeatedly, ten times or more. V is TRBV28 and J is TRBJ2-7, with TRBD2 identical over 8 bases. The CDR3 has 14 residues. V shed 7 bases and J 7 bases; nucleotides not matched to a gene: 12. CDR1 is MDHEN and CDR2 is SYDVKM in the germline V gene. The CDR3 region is CASKPGLGVREQYF. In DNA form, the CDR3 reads TGTGCCAGCAAGCCGGGACTAGGTGTCAGGGAGCAGTACTTC.

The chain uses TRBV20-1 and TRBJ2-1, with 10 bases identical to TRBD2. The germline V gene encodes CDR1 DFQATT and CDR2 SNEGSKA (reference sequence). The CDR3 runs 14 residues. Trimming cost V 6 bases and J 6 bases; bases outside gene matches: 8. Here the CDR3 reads CSAKGTSGTNEQFF. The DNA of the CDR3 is TGCAGTGCAAAAGGTACTAGCGGGACCAATGAGCAGTTCTTC.

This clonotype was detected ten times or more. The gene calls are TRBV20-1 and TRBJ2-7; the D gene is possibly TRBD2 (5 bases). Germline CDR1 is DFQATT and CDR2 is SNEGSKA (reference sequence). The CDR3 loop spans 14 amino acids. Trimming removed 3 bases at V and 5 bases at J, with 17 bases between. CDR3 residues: CSASRVYTRDEQYF. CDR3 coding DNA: TGCAGTGCTAGTCGCGTGTACACTAGAGACGAGCAGTACTTC.

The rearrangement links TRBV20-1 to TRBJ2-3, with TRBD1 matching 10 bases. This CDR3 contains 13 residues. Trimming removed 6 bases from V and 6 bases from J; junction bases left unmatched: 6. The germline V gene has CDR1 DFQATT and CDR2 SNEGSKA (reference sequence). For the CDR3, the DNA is TGCAGTGCCCGGACAGGGGGTATGGATACGCAGTATTTT. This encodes CSARTGGMDTQYF.

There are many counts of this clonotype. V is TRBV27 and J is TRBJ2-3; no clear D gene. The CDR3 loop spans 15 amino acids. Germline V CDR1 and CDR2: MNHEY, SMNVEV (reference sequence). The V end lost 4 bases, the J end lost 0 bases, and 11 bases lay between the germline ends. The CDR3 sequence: CASSSGRTSTDTQYF. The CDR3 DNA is TGTGCCAGCAGTTCAGGCCGCACTAGCACAGATACGCAGTATTTT.

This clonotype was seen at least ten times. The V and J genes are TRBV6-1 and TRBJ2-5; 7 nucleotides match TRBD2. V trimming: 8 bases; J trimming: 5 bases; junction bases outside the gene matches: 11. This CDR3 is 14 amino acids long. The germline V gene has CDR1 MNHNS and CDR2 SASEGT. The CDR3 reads CASSRAGRGETQYF. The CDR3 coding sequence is TGTGCCAGCTCCAGAGCGGGGCGGGGGGAGACCCAGTACTTC.